This entry features one TCR beta chain sequence. Its antigen remains unidentified. This sample is drawn from a study of shared clonotypes between healthy human individuals. Notes on the study in general: Few donors limited the genetic and exposure-history diversity represented.

V lost 5 bases, J lost 4 bases, and 8 bases stayed unmatched. The germline gives CDR1 SGHAT, CDR2 FQNNGV. The CDR3 length is 15 residues. Using ten immunoSEQ deep assay plates, investigators sequenced unsorted PBMC DNA. Some clones are missing from TCRdb's copy, which holds only in-frame ones; the method was immunoSEQ multiplex PCR. The sample carries fewer than 650,000 clones, just over 75% recorded once. This clonotype originated in a woman between 40 and 50 years old in good health. Some clones in this sample may be carry-over from other donors' samples. This chain uses TRBV11-2 with TRBJ2-1; 7 nucleotides match TRBD2. Material for sequencing was PBMCs. This chain's CDR3 is CASSRAGLGYNEQFF. In DNA form, the CDR3 reads TGTGCCAGCAGCCGAGCGGGATTGGGATACAATGAGCAGTTCTTC.